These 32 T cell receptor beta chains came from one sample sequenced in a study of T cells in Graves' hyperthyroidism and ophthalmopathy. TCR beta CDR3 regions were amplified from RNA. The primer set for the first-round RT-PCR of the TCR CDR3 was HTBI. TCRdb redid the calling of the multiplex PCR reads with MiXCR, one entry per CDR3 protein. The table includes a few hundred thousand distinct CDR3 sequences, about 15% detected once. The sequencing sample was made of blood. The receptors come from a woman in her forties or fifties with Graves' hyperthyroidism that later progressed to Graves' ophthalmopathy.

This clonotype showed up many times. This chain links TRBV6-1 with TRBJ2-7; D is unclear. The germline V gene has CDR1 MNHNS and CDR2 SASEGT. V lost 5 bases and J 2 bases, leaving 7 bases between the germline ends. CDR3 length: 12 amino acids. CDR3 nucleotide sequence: TGTGCCAGCAGTACCAGCGCCTACGAGCAGTACTTC. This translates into CASSTSAYEQYF.

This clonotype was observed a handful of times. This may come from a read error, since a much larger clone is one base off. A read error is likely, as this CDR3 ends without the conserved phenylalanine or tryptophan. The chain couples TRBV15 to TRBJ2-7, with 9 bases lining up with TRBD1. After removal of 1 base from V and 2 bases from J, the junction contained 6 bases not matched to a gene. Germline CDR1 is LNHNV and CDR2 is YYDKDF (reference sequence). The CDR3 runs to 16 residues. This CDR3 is CATSRGPGQGTYEQYL. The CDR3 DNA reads TGTGCCACCAGCAGAGGACCGGGACAGGGAACCTACGAGCAGTACCTC.

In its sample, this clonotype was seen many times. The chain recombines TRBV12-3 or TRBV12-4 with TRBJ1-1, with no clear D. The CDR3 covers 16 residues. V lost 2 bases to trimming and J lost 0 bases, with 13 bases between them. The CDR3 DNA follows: TGTGCCAGCAGTTTAAGGTTTAGGCCGGTGAACACTGAAGCTTTCTTT. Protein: CASSLRFRPVNTEAFF.

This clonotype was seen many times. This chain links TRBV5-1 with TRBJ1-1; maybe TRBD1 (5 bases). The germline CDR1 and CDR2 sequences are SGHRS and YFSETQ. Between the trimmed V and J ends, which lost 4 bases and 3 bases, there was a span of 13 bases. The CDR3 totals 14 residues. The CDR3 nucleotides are TGCGCCAGCAGCGCCGATTACAGGTACACTGAAGCTTTCTTT. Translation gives CASSADYRYTEAFF.

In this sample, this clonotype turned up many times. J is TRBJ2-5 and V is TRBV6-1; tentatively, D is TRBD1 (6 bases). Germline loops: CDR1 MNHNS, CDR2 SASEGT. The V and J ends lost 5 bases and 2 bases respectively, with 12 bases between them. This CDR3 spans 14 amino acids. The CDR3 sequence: CASSTGSLQETQYF. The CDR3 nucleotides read TGTGCCAGCAGTACAGGGTCTTTACAAGAGACCCAGTACTTC.

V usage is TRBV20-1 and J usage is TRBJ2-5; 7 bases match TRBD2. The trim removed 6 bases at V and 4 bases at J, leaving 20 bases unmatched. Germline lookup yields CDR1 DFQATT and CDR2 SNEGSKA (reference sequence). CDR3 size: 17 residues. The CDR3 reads CSAPGRERDKWVETQYF. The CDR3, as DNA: TGCAGTGCGCCGGGGCGGGAGCGGGATAAGTGGGTAGAGACCCAGTACTTC.

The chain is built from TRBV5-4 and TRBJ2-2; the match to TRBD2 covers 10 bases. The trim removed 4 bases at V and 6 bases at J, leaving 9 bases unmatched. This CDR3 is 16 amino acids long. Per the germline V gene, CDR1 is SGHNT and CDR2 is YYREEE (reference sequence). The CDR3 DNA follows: TGTGCCAGCAGCATTGGCCTGCTAGCGGGAGCCGGGGAGCTGTTTTTT. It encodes CASSIGLLAGAGELFF.

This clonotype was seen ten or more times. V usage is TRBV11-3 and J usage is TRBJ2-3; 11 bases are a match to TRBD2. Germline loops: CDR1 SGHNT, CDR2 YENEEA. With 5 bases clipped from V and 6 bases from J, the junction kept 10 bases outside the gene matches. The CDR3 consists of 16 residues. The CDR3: CASSDRTSGRIDTQYF. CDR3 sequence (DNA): TGTGCCAGCAGCGACCGCACTAGCGGGAGAATTGATACGCAGTATTTT.

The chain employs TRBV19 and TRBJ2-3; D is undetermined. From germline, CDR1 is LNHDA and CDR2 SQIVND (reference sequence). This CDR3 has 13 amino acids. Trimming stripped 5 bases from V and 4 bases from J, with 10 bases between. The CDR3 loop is CASSPPEADTQYF. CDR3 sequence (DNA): TGTGCCAGTAGTCCTCCAGAGGCAGATACGCAGTATTTT.

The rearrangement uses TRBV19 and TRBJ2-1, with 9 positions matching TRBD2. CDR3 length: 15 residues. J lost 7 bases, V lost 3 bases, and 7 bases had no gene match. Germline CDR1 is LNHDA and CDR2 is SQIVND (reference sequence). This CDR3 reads CASSITSGRSNEQFF. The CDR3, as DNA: TGTGCCAGTAGTATTACCAGCGGGAGGAGTAATGAGCAGTTCTTC.

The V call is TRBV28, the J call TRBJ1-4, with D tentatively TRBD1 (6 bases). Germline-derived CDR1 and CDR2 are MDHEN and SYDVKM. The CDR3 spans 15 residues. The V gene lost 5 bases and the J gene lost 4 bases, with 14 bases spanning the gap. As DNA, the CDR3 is TGTGCCAGCAGTCCCTCGACAGGTGGTAATGAAAAACTGTTTTTT. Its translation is CASSPSTGGNEKLFF.

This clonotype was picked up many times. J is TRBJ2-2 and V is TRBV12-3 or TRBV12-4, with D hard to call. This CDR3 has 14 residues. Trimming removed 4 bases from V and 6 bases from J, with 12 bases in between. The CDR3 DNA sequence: TGTGCCAGCAGTTACTATGAGGTGGCCGGGGAGCTGTTTTTT. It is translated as CASSYYEVAGELFF.

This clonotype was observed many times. Here the CDR3 reads CASSLSQGDTEAFF. DNA of the CDR3: TGTGCCAGCAGTTTGAGTCAAGGAGATACTGAAGCTTTCTTT. The J gene is TRBJ1-1, the V gene TRBV12-3 or TRBV12-4; D unclear. V shed 3 bases and J shed 5 bases, with 13 bases lying between them. The CDR3 extends over 14 amino acids.

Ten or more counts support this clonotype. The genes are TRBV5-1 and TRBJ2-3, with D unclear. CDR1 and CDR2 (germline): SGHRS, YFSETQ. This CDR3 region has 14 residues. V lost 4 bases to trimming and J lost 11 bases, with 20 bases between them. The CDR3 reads CASSPATIDLGQYF. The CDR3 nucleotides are TGCGCCAGCAGCCCAGCTACTATAGATTTGGGGCAGTATTTT.

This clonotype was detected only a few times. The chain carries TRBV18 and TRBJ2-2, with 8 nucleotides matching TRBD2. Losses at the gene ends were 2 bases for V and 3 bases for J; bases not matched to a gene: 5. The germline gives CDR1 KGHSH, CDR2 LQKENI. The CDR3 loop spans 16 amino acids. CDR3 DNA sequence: TGTGCCAGCTCACCAAACCTCGGGGGGGACACCGGGGAGCTGTTTTTT. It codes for CASSPNLGGDTGELFF.

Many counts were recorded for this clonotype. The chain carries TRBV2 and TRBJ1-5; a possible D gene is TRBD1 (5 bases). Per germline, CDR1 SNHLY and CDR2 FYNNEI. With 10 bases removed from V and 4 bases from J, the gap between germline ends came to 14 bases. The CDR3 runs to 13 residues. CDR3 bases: TGTGCCACGACCCGGGGGTTGAATCAGCCCCAGCATTTT. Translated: CATTRGLNQPQHF.

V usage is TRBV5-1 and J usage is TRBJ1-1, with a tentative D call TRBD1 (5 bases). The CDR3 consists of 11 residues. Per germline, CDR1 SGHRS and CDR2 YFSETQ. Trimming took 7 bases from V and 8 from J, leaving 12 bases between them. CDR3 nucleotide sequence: TGCGCCAGCTTTTCGGAGGGGGAAGCTTTCTTT. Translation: CASFSEGEAFF.

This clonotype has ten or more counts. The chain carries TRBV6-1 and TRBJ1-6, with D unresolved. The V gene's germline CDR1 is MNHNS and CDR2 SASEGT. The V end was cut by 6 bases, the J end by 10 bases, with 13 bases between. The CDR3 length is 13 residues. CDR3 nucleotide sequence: TGTGCCAGCAGCGTTCCTCGTTACTCACCCCTCCACTTT. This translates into CASSVPRYSPLHF.

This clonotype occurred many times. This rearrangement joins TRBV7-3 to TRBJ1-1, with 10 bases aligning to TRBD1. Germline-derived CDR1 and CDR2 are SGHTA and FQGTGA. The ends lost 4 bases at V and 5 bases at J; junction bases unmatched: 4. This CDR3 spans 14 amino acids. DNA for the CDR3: TGTGCCAGCAGCTCTACGGGACAGGGGACTGAAGCTTTCTTT. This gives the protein CASSSTGQGTEAFF.

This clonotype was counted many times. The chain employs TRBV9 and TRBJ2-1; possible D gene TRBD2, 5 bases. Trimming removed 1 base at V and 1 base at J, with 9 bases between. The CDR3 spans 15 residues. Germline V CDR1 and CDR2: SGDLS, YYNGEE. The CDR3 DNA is TGTGCCAGCAGCGTAAGCACGGGGTCCTACAATGAGCAGTTCTTC. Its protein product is CASSVSTGSYNEQFF.

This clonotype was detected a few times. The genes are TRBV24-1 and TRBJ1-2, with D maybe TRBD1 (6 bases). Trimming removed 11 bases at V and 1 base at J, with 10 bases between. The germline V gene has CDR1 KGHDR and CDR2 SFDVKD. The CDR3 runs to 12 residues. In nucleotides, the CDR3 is TGTGCCATACAGGGATTTAACTATGGCTACACCTTC. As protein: CAIQGFNYGYTF.

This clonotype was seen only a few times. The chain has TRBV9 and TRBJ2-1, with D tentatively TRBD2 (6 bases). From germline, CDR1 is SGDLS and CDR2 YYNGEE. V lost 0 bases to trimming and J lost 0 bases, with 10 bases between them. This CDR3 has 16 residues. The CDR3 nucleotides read TGTGCCAGCAGCGTAGTTGGAGCGGGCTCCTACAATGAGCAGTTCTTC. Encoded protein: CASSVVGAGSYNEQFF.

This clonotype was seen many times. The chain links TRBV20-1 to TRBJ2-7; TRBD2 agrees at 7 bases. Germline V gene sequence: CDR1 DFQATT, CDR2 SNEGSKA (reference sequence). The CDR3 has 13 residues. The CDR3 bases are TGCAGCGGAACCCGGGACTACTCCTACGAGCAGTACTTC. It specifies CSGTRDYSYEQYF.

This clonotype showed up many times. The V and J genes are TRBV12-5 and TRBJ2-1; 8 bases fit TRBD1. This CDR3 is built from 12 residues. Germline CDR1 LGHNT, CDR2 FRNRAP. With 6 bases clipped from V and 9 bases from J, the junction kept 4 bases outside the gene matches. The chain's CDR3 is CASGTGETEQFF. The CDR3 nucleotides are TGTGCTAGTGGGACAGGGGAAACTGAGCAGTTCTTC. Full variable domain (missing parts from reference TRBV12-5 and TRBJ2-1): DARVTQTPRHKVTEMGQEVTMRCQPILGHNTVFWYRQTMMQGLELLAYFRNRAPLDDSGMPKDRFSAEMPDATLATLKIQPSEPRDSAVYFCASGTGETEQFFGPGTRLTVL.

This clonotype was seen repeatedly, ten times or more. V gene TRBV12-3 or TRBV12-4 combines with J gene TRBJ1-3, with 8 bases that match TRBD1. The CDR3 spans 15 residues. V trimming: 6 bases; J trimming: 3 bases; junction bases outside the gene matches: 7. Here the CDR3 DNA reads TGTGCCAGCAGCGGACAGGGTATAGGTGGAAACACCATATATTTT. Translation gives CASSGQGIGGNTIYF.

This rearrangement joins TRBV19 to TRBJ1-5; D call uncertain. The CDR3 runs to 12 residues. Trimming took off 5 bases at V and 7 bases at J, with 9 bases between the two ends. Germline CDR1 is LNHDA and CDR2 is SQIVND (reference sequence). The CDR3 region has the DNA TGTGCCAGTAGTTACTTAAGGCAGCCCCAGCATTTT. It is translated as CASSYLRQPQHF.

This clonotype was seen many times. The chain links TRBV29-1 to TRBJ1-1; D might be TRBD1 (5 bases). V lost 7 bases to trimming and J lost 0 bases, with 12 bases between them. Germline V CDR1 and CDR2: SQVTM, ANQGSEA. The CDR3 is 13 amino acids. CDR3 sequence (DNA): TGCAGCGGTCAGGGACCACTGAACACTGAAGCTTTCTTT. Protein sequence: CSGQGPLNTEAFF.

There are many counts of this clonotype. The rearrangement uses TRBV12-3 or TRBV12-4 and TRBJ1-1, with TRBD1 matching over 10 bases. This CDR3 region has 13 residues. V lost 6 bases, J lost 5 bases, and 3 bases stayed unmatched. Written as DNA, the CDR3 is TGTGCCAGCAGGACAGGGGGCGGAACTGAAGCTTTCTTT. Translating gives CASRTGGGTEAFF.

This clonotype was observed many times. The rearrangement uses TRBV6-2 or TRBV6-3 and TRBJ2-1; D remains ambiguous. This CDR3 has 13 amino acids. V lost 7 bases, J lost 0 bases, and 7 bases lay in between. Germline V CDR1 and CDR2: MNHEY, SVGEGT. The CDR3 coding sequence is TGTGCCAGCAAGGGTAGCTCCTACAATGAGCAGTTCTTC. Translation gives CASKGSSYNEQFF.

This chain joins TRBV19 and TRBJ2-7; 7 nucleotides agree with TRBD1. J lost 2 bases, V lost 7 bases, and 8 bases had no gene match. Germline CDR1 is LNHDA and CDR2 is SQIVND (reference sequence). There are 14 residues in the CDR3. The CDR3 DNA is TGTGCCAGTACCGAGACAGGGCCCCCCTACGAGCAGTACTTC. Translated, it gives CASTETGPPYEQYF. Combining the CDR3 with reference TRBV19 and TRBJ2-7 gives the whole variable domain DGGITQSPKYLFRKEGQNVTLSCEQNLNHDAMYWYRQDPGQGLRLIYYSQIVNDFQKGDIAEGYSVSREKKESFPLTVTSAQKNPTAFYLCASTETGPPYEQYFGPGTRLTVT.

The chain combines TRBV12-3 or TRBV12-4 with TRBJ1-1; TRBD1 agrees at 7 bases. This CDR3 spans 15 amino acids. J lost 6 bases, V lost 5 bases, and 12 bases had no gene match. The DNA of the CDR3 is TGTGCCAGCAGTCGTCCGGGGCAGGGGGGAGCTGAAGCTTTCTTT. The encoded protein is CASSRPGQGGAEAFF.

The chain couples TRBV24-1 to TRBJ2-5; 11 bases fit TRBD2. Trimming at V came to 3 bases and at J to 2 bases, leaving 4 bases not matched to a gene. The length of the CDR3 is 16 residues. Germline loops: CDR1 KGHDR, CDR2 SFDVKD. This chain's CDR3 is CATSDLVAGGQETQYF. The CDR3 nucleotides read TGTGCCACCAGTGATCTGGTAGCGGGAGGGCAAGAGACCCAGTACTTC.